This T cell receptor (beta chain) came from a study of molecular identifiers for immune sequencing clone quantification (dated 2018 in TCRdb). Looking at the study overall: For a replicate experiment, RNA from roughly 21,000 or 96,000 naive CD8 T cells was divided into five aliquots, and four of the five aliquots were sequenced. CD8 T cells were used in a methods study to benchmark molecular-identifier clustering-based TCR repertoire sequencing (MIDCIRS) and TCR RNA copy counting. General conclusions and limits of the study: Around 2.9 recovered TCR RNA copies per cell were obtained by modeling, versus around 10 by digital PCR, implying a capture efficiency of about 30%. In CMV-specific effector cells, over 99% of molecules were held by clones above 20 RNA copies, whereas under 1% of molecules were held by such clones in naive cells. Highly expanded clone sizes could be underestimated because identical TCR molecules may share a barcode. The naive libraries included spiked-in Jurkat TCR RNA (about nine copies' worth), and this RNA is not part of the donor repertoire. A single cell's worth of spiked-in Jurkat TCR RNA was reported detectable even among one million naive CD8 T cells. When barcode sub-clustering was omitted, TCR diversity was inflated by chimeric consensus sequences, with chimeras reaching as high as 47%.

The CDR3, cysteine through phenylalanine, is 14 amino acids long. Only CDR3 DNA is held: 42 bases, read in frame from base 1. Clipping removes 5 bases from V and 1 base from J, with 4 as the unmatched junction base count. Taken from the germline V gene, the CDR1 and CDR2 loops are SGDLS and YYNGEE. The library was built by means of PCR. Sequencing relied on an Illumina HiSeq 4000. Bulk TCR libraries were prepared as previously described, using TCR primers listed in Table S5. Total RNA was purified with the Qiagen AllPrep DNA/RNA kit. Before analysis, reads from multiple sequencing runs of the same library were pooled. For the original study's pipeline: Reads were retained only if an exact TCR constant sequence was present, and the retained reads were trimmed to 150 nt and grouped according to their 12-nt molecular barcodes. Reads in each barcode group were sub-clustered using a 15% Levenshtein threshold, and a quality-weighted consensus sequence was built for each RNA molecule. Non-functional sequences were discarded, and so were lower-count sequences lying one edit away from another sequence. Based on fitting two negative binomial distributions, any barcode sub-cluster with under 20% of the maximum read count was discarded. TCRdb reworked the public reads: Q25 trimming with fastp, MiXCR clone assembly, productive beta chains retained. Duplicate CDR3 protein sequences are folded into a single record with the most common DNA and genes. These V and J calls derive from TCRdb rather than the authors' analysis. The sample data list tens of thousands of distinct CDR3 sequences, and 15% to 20% of these were observed just once. The ten largest clones add up to over 1.2% of the sample.

This clonotype was counted at least ten times. No cognate antigen has been identified for it. The input lacks base qualities; no much larger clone sits a single base away. Naive CD8 T cell libraries were made from 20,000 to 1,000,000 sorted cells using 10%, 30% or 50% of purified RNA. Naive CD8 T cells were FACS-sorted as CD8+CD4-CCR7+CD45RA+ on a BD FACSAria II into RLT Plus buffer. To test detection sensitivity, Jurkat RNA equal to some 11 TCR copies was added to samples of about 20,000-1,000,000 naive CD8 T cells. Enrichment of CD8 T cells was performed with RosetteSep CD8+ T Cell Enrichment Cocktail and Ficoll-Paque, after which ACK red cell lysis was carried out.

The sample consisted of naive CD8+ T cells from blood, with Jurkat cell RNA spiked in. According to the study, the label for this sample's cell subset or site signals: FACS-sorted CD8+CD4-CCR7+CD45RA+ naive T cells. This receptor chain uses TRBV9 and TRBJ1-1; 8 bases in the middle match TRBD1. The receptor was isolated from a human donor in good health. Some libraries in this study had Jurkat cell RNA spiked in. The DNA reads TGTGCCAGCAGAGCAGGGGGCGCGAACACTGAAGCTTTCTTT. Its product reads: CASRAGGANTEAFF. Outside the CDR3, residues come from the reference TRBV9 and TRBJ1-1 proteins, so the full variable domain is: DSGVTQTPKHLITATGQRVTLRCSPRSGDLSVYWYQQSLDQGLQFLIQYYNGEERAKGNILERFSAQQFPDLHSELNLSSLELGDSALYFCASRAGGANTEAFFGQGTRLTVV.